This entry lists 28 T cell receptor beta chains sequenced from one sample in a study of siplizumab effects on memory and regulatory T cells. Sequencing was performed with immunoSEQ multiplex PCR; in TCRdb, only in-frame clones are kept and a portion is missing. This sample has more than 85,000 clones; approximately 90% occur once, and the top ten carry over 12%. Material: CD4+ T cells sorted from blood. The receptors derive from a human donor in good health.

The rearrangement joins TRBV19 to TRBJ2-5, with 8 bases identical to TRBD1. This CDR3 has 15 residues. The V gene's germline CDR1 is LNHDA and CDR2 SQIVND (reference sequence). J gave up 4 bases and V 7 bases, and 11 bases lay outside the gene matches. Here the CDR3 reads CASKPRQGMGETQYF. The CDR3 nucleotides read TGTGCCAGTAAACCCAGACAGGGGATGGGAGAGACCCAGTACTTC.

The J gene is TRBJ2-5, the V gene TRBV5-5; a possible D gene is TRBD2 (5 bases). This CDR3 contains 15 residues. V shed 1 base and J shed 6 bases, with 16 bases lying between them. Germline V lookup: CDR1 SGHKS, CDR2 YYEKEE (reference sequence). This CDR3 reads CASSLSSGEGQTQYF. CDR3 coding DNA: TGTGCCAGCAGCTTGTCGTCAGGCGAGGGCCAGACCCAGTACTTC.

The J gene is TRBJ2-3, the V gene TRBV4-3, with 13 bases matching TRBD2. Germline CDR1 LGHNA, CDR2 YSLEER. After removal of 3 bases from V and 5 bases from J, the junction contained 2 bases not matched to a gene. The CDR3 has 15 residues. Here the CDR3 DNA reads TGCGCCAGCAGCCATACTAGCGGGAGGGAAGATACGCAGTATTTT. Amino acids: CASSHTSGREDTQYF.

Points on this clone: Within the sample, other DNA sequences also encode this same CDR3. This rearrangement joins TRBV6-4 to TRBJ2-1; D may be TRBD1 (6 bases). Trimming took 5 bases from V and 4 from J, leaving 15 bases between them. Germline CDR1 MRHNA, CDR2 SNTAGT. The CDR3 is made up of 15 amino acids. The CDR3 protein is CASSPSGTSYNEQFF. CDR3 sequence (DNA): TGTGCCAGCAGTCCCTCCGGGACATCGTACAATGAGCAGTTCTTC.

The V gene is TRBV6-5, the J gene TRBJ1-5; D possibly corresponds to TRBD1 (6 bases). Germline CDR1 and CDR2: MNHEY and SVGAGI. The CDR3 totals 14 residues. The V and J ends lost 6 bases and 3 bases respectively, with 12 bases between them. The chain's CDR3 is CASSLGGSNQPQHF. CDR3 DNA: TGTGCCAGCAGCTTAGGGGGGTCCAATCAGCCCCAGCATTTT.

The V and J genes are TRBV28 and TRBJ2-3; D not resolved. This CDR3 comprises 14 residues. CDR1 and CDR2 (germline): MDHEN, SYDVKM. V lost 5 bases and J 0 bases, leaving 9 bases between the germline ends. The CDR3, as DNA: TGTGCCAGCAGTGCCCCCTCTAGCACAGATACGCAGTATTTT. Translating it yields CASSAPSSTDTQYF.

The chain employs TRBV7-6 and TRBJ1-2; D call uncertain. V gave up 4 bases and J gave up 0 bases, with 9 bases separating them. Looked up from germline, CDR1 is SGHVS and CDR2 is FNYEAQ. This CDR3 spans 14 amino acids. The CDR3 spells CASSSAGANYGYTF. The CDR3 DNA sequence: TGTGCCAGCAGCTCCGCGGGAGCTAACTATGGCTACACCTTC.

The V gene is TRBV2, the J gene TRBJ1-1, with 10 bases fitting TRBD1. Per the germline V gene, CDR1 is SNHLY and CDR2 is FYNNEI. The CDR3 runs to 13 residues. V lost 9 bases and J lost 1; bases outside the gene matches: 2. The CDR3 nucleotides are TGTGCCAGAGGGGACAGGGGGAACACTGAAGCTTTCTTT. Amino acids: CARGDRGNTEAFF.

The J gene is TRBJ1-2, the V gene TRBV30; 7 bases are a match to TRBD1. The J segment lost 7 bases and the V segment lost 0 bases, leaving 5 bases of the junction unmatched. The CDR3 consists of 13 residues. Germline V gene sequence: CDR1 GTSNPN, CDR2 SVGIG (reference sequence). The CDR3 bases are TGTGCCTGGAGTGTACCCCGACAGGGTGGCTACACCTTC. Residues: CAWSVPRQGGYTF.

The chain recombines TRBV7-2 with TRBJ2-3; D remains unclear. Trimming cost V 8 bases and J 2 bases, with 8 bases left between them. The CDR3 is 12 amino acids. In germline, CDR1 is SGHTA, CDR2 FQGNSA. Here the CDR3 DNA reads TGTGCCAGCCGGGCCCTCACAGATACGCAGTATTTT. Translating gives CASRALTDTQYF.

This chain connects TRBV5-1 to TRBJ1-1, with 11 bases identical to TRBD1. Trimming removed 2 bases from V and 5 bases from J; junction bases left unmatched: 8. CDR3 length equals 16 residues. Germline V CDR1 and CDR2: SGHRS, YFSETQ. CDR3 DNA: TGCGCCAGCAGCTTAGGACAGGGGGCTCCGCGGACTGAAGCTTTCTTT. Its protein is CASSLGQGAPRTEAFF.

CDR3 amino acids: CASSIFAAGTYNEQFF. The DNA of the CDR3 is TGTGCCAGTAGTATTTTTGCGGCAGGGACCTACAATGAGCAGTTCTTC. The V call is TRBV19, the J call TRBJ2-1; a possible D gene is TRBD1 (5 bases). V was cut by 3 bases and J by 2 bases, with 14 bases left in between. CDR1 is LNHDA and CDR2 is SQIVND in the germline V gene (reference sequence). CDR3 length: 16 residues.

The chain joins TRBV20-1 to TRBJ1-4; D is uncertain. Germline lookup yields CDR1 DFQATT and CDR2 SNEGSKA (reference sequence). Trimming left V 5 bases short and J 10 bases short, with 11 bases between. The CDR3 length is 11 residues. The CDR3 sequence is CSAPGRGKLFF. DNA of the CDR3: TGCAGTGCTCCTGGACGAGGAAAACTGTTTTTT.

This clone occurred once. The chain joins TRBV11-2 to TRBJ1-4; D not resolved. Trimming removed 2 bases from V and 3 bases from J, with 13 bases in between. CDR3 size: 16 residues. From germline, CDR1 is SGHAT and CDR2 FQNNGV. CDR3 residues: CASSLTLSGANEKLFF. In nucleotides, the CDR3 is TGTGCCAGCAGCTTAACTCTGAGCGGGGCTAATGAAAAACTGTTTTTT.

The chain recombines TRBV19 with TRBJ2-1; 9 bases line up with TRBD2. Germline-derived CDR1 and CDR2 are LNHDA and SQIVND (reference sequence). The CDR3 consists of 15 residues. The V segment lost 7 bases and the J segment 4 bases; nucleotides outside the gene matches: 8. The DNA of the CDR3 is TGTGCCAGTACCGAAGCGGGGGGACAGTACAATGAGCAGTTCTTC. Translation: CASTEAGGQYNEQFF. Full variable domain (remainder filled in from reference TRBV19 and TRBJ2-1): DGGITQSPKYLFRKEGQNVTLSCEQNLNHDAMYWYRQDPGQGLRLIYYSQIVNDFQKGDIAEGYSVSREKKESFPLTVTSAQKNPTAFYLCASTEAGGQYNEQFFGPGTRLTVL.

The chain uses TRBV7-6 and TRBJ2-1; TRBD2 matches 7 bases. Trimming at V came to 1 base and at J to 3 bases, leaving 3 bases not matched to a gene. CDR1 is SGHVS, CDR2 FNYEAQ, per germline. The CDR3 sequence is 15 residues long. This CDR3 is CASSLDSSGYNEQFF. The CDR3 DNA sequence: TGTGCCAGCAGCTTAGATTCTAGCGGCTACAATGAGCAGTTCTTC.

The chain uses TRBV7-8 and TRBJ1-5; D unresolved. CDR3 length: 14 amino acids. The V gene lost 2 bases and the J gene lost 3 bases, with 8 bases spanning the gap. Germline lookup yields CDR1 SGHVS and CDR2 FQNEAQ. The CDR3 reads CASSLNGDNQPQHF. As DNA, the CDR3 is TGTGCCAGCAGCTTAAATGGAGACAATCAGCCCCAGCATTTT.

The rearrangement joins TRBV25-1 to TRBJ2-2; D may correspond to TRBD1 or TRBD2 (5 bases each). The CDR3 contains 15 residues. V was cut by 2 bases and J by 1 base, with 8 bases left in between. Germline lookup yields CDR1 MGHDK and CDR2 SYGVNS. Here the CDR3 reads CASSEKGRNTGELFF. In nucleotides, the CDR3 is TGTGCCAGCAGTGAAAAGGGGAGGAACACCGGGGAGCTGTTTTTT.

This clone has a handful of counts. The V and J genes are TRBV5-4 and TRBJ1-4; 9 positions agree with TRBD1. The J segment lost 7 bases and the V segment lost 0 bases, leaving 4 bases of the junction unmatched. The CDR3 contains 15 residues. Germline V gives CDR1 SGHNT, CDR2 YYREEE (reference sequence). CDR3 nucleotide sequence: TGTGCCAGCAGCTTGGCCGGGACAGGGCGTGAAAAACTGTTTTTT. Translated, it gives CASSLAGTGREKLFF.

The rearrangement joins TRBV7-6 to TRBJ2-2; the D gene could be TRBD1 or TRBD2 (7 bases each). There are 14 residues in the CDR3. Trimming left V 9 bases short and J 4 bases short, with 15 bases between. CDR1 and CDR2 (germline): SGHVS, FNYEAQ. The CDR3 nucleotides are TGTGCCAGTGGGGAGGGGGCCATCACCGGGGAGCTGTTTTTT. Translated, it gives CASGEGAITGELFF.

V gene TRBV6-1 combines with J gene TRBJ1-1; 12 positions agree with TRBD1. Per the germline V gene, CDR1 is MNHNS and CDR2 is SASEGT. J was trimmed by 4 bases and V by 4 bases; bases with no gene match: 7. The CDR3 runs to 16 residues. This chain's CDR3 is CASSAGQGAGGTEAFF. CDR3 sequence (DNA): TGTGCCAGCAGTGCGGGACAGGGGGCGGGCGGCACTGAAGCTTTCTTT.

This chain connects TRBV11-1 to TRBJ1-4; D unclear. Trimming stripped 1 base from V and 5 bases from J, with 11 bases between. CDR1 is SGHAT and CDR2 is FQDESV in the germline V gene (reference sequence). This CDR3 has 15 residues. The CDR3 DNA sequence: TGTGCCAGCAGCTTAGGAGCTCAGAGGAATGAAAAACTGTTTTTT. It translates to CASSLGAQRNEKLFF.

The gene calls are TRBV5-1 and TRBJ2-3; tentatively, D is TRBD1 (7 bases). CDR3 length: 15 residues. In germline, CDR1 is SGHRS, CDR2 YFSETQ. Trimming took 0 bases from V and 5 from J, leaving 13 bases between them. The CDR3: CASSLGQGGVDTQYF. DNA of the CDR3: TGCGCCAGCAGCTTGGGCCAGGGGGGCGTAGATACGCAGTATTTT.

The chain employs TRBV14 and TRBJ2-7; 14 nucleotides align to TRBD2. Trimming took 4 bases from V and 6 from J; bases not matched to a gene: 8. CDR3 length: 16 residues. Germline values: CDR1 SGHDN, CDR2 FVKESK. This CDR3 is CASSPGTSGRGGEQYF. In DNA, the CDR3 is TGTGCCAGCAGCCCCGGGACTAGCGGGAGAGGGGGCGAGCAGTACTTC.

The chain has TRBV2 and TRBJ1-1; D is possibly TRBD1 (6 bases). Trimming removed 5 bases from V and 3 bases from J, with 10 bases in between. The CDR3 totals 13 residues. Germline V CDR1 and CDR2: SNHLY, FYNNEI. The CDR3 here is CASSQRQDTEAFF. CDR3 in DNA: TGTGCCAGCAGTCAGCGACAGGACACTGAAGCTTTCTTT.

The gene calls are TRBV6-1 and TRBJ1-6, with 7 positions matching TRBD1. The CDR3 spans 12 residues. J gave up 8 bases and V 9 bases, and 4 bases lay outside the gene matches. The germline V gene has CDR1 MNHNS and CDR2 SASEGT. The CDR3, as DNA: TGTGCCAGTAACAGGGGTGATTCACCCCTCCACTTT. This gives the protein CASNRGDSPLHF.

The chain links TRBV7-9 to TRBJ2-7; D gene ambiguous. The V gene lost 2 bases and the J gene lost 8 bases, with 13 bases spanning the gap. This CDR3 region has 13 residues. Germline loops: CDR1 SEHNR, CDR2 FQNEAQ (reference sequence). The CDR3 loop is CASSLFPQDQQYF. The CDR3 nucleotides are TGTGCCAGCAGCTTATTTCCCCAAGATCAGCAGTACTTC.

The rearrangement links TRBV5-8 to TRBJ2-6; 10 bases align to TRBD1. This CDR3 is built from 17 residues. Germline V gene lookup returns CDR1 SGHTS and CDR2 YDEGEE. Unmatched junction bases numbered 6, after V lost 0 bases and J lost 6 bases. The CDR3 region is CASSLVGQGNPANVLTF. The CDR3 nucleotides read TGTGCCAGCAGCTTGGTGGGACAGGGGAACCCGGCCAACGTCCTGACTTTC.